This is a list of T cell receptor beta chains from one sample in a study of T cell repertoires in aging, cancer and after chemotherapy. TCRdb processed the multiplex PCR reads anew with MiXCR; each CDR3 protein has one entry. The sample has approximately 11,000 distinct CDR3 sequences, more than 25% seen once. Material: blood. The receptor set was obtained from a human donor in good health. Both conserved end residues are part of each CDR3. D genes are given only for firm matches. Clone size, where shown, is once, few, many, or a class for clones that have expanded.

abundance | j_gene | d_gene | v_gene | CDR3nt | CDR3aa
few | TRBJ2-5 | - | TRBV11-2 | TGTGCCAGCAGCTTGGGGCCGGGACGGGAGACCCAGTACTTC | CASSLGPGRETQYF
- | TRBJ2-2 | - | TRBV19 | TGTGCCAGTAGTAGATCCGGGCGATCGAACACCGGGGAGCTGTTTTTT | CASSRSGRSNTGELFF
few | TRBJ1-2 | - | TRBV12-3/TRBV12-4 | TGTGCCAGCAGTTTTAATGACGGAAACTATGGCTACACCTTC | CASSFNDGNYGYTF
few | TRBJ2-5 | - | TRBV7-2 | TGTGCCAGCAGCTTAGACGGGAGTCGGAAAGAGACCCAGTACTTC | CASSLDGSRKETQYF
- | TRBJ2-7 | - | TRBV5-4 | TGTGCCAGCAGCTTAATTGGTAGTAAGGATGAGCAGTACTTC | CASSLIGSKDEQYF
few | TRBJ2-5 | - | TRBV10-2 | TGCGCCAGCAGCACGCCCACCGGAACTTTAGAGACCCAGTACTTC | CASSTPTGTLETQYF
few | TRBJ1-3 | - | TRBV5-1 | TGCGCCAGCAGCTTGGGGGGGCTCGGAAACACCATATATTTT | CASSLGGLGNTIYF
few | TRBJ2-6 | - | TRBV19 | TGTGCCAGTAGTATCAGAGACTCTGGGGCCAACGTCCTGACTTTC | CASSIRDSGANVLTF
few | TRBJ1-4 | - | TRBV19 | TGTGCCAGTGCAGACAGGCCTAATGAAAAACTGTTTTTT | CASADRPNEKLFF
- | TRBJ2-7 | - | TRBV7-9 | TGTGCCAGCAGCTGGGGGAGCAATGAGCAGTACTTC | CASSWGSNEQYF
- | TRBJ2-1 | TRBD2 | TRBV6-5 | TGTGCCAGCAGCTTTATAGCGGGAGGGCTCGGTGAGCAGTTCTTC | CASSFIAGGLGEQFF
- | TRBJ2-7 | - | TRBV28 | TGTGCCAGCAGTCCTGGTGGGGCCTACGAGCAGTACTTC | CASSPGGAYEQYF
- | TRBJ2-3 | - | TRBV7-2 | TGTGCCAGCAGCTCGATAGACCGCACAGATACGCAGTATTTT | CASSSIDRTDTQYF
- | TRBJ2-1 | - | TRBV5-6 | TGTGCCAGCAGCTTGCGCCTAGGAGACAATGAGCAGTTCTTC | CASSLRLGDNEQFF
medium-sized | TRBJ1-2 | - | TRBV6-5 | TGTGCCAGCAGTTTCCGACAGGCACATGGCTACACCTTC | CASSFRQAHGYTF
medium-sized | TRBJ1-2 | - | TRBV30 | TGTGCCTCCGTAGTCCGGGTGATCAACTATGGCTACACCTTC | CASVVRVINYGYTF
medium-sized | TRBJ1-2 | TRBD1 | TRBV30 | TGTGCCTGGATGACCGGGACAGCGGGCTATGGCTACACCTTC | CAWMTGTAGYGYTF
- | TRBJ1-5 | - | TRBV28 | TGTGCAGAAAAGGGGAGCAATCAGCCCCAGCATTTT | CAEKGSNQPQHF
few | TRBJ2-1 | - | TRBV30 | TGTGCCTGGAGTGTTAGCGAGCAGTTCTTC | CAWSVSEQFF
few | TRBJ2-1 | - | TRBV7-2 | TGTGCCAGCAGCCATCCCAATGAGCAGTTCTTC | CASSHPNEQFF
- | TRBJ1-3 | - | TRBV25-1 | TGTGCCAGCAGTGAAGCCCCAGGAAACACCATATATTTT | CASSEAPGNTIYF
- | TRBJ2-5 | - | TRBV6-5 | TGTGCCAGCAGCCCCACCGTCCTTGGGGGGACCCAGTACTTC | CASSPTVLGGTQYF
- | TRBJ2-2 | - | TRBV9 | TGTGCCAGCAGCGAGTCCAGGGAGCCGGCGAACACCGGGGAGCTGTTTTTT | CASSESREPANTGELFF
- | TRBJ2-5 | - | TRBV5-1 | TGCGCCAGCAGCTTGCAGCCCCGGGAGACCCAGTACTTC | CASSLQPRETQYF
few | TRBJ1-2 | TRBD1 | TRBV28 | TGTGCCAGCAGTGGGGGACAGGCACCTAACTATGGCTACACCTTC | CASSGGQAPNYGYTF
few | TRBJ1-6 | - | TRBV28 | TGTGCCAGCAGTTTACGGGACTCACCCCTCCACTTT | CASSLRDSPLHF
- | TRBJ1-1 | - | TRBV5-1 | TGCGCCAGCAGTCCGGCCGTCAACACTGAAGCTTTCTTT | CASSPAVNTEAFF
- | TRBJ2-7 | - | TRBV6-5 | TGTGCCAGCAGTGAAAGGCCCTACGAGCAGTACTTC | CASSERPYEQYF
- | TRBJ2-1 | - | TRBV19 | TGTGCCAGTAGTGATCTCGGCAGCCGGAACTACAATGAGCAGTTCTTC | CASSDLGSRNYNEQFF
few | TRBJ1-1 | - | TRBV28 | TGTGCCAGCAGTCCTACTCGGACTGAAGCTTTCTTT | CASSPTRTEAFF